Each of the 29 T cell receptor beta chains below was sequenced from the same sample in a study of blood T cell repertoires in COVID-19. The assay was immunoSEQ multiplex PCR, and TCRdb's table has in-frame clones only and misses some. Among roughly 40,000 clones listed, 88% were seen once. Specimen: peripheral blood. Receptors originate from a human donor in a cohort sampled during active COVID-19.

This chain links TRBV9 with TRBJ2-3; D may be TRBD1 (6 bases). The CDR3 is 15 residues long. Trimming removed 3 bases from V and 1 base from J, with 12 bases in between. Germline V CDR1 and CDR2: SGDLS, YYNGEE. The CDR3 reads CASSEAGDGTDTQYF. The CDR3 DNA sequence: TGTGCCAGCAGCGAAGCAGGGGATGGCACAGATACGCAGTATTTT.

V gene TRBV6-5 combines with J gene TRBJ2-2, with D unclear. Germline loops: CDR1 MNHEY, CDR2 SVGAGI. The V end was cut by 7 bases, the J end by 5 bases, with 8 bases between. This CDR3 has 12 residues. The CDR3, as DNA: TGTGCCAGCATAGAGGCGACCGGGGAGCTGTTTTTT. It encodes CASIEATGELFF.

This clone has a handful of counts. The J gene is TRBJ2-1, the V gene TRBV7-9; D possibly corresponds to TRBD2 (6 bases). The CDR3 runs to 13 residues. V was trimmed by 5 bases and J by 7 bases, leaving 12 bases between them. Per the germline V gene, CDR1 is SEHNR and CDR2 is FQNEAQ (reference sequence). CDR3 sequence: CASSVYAGNEQFF. The CDR3 nucleotides are TGTGCCAGCAGCGTTTATGCGGGAAATGAGCAGTTCTTC.

V gene TRBV3-1 (or the pseudogene TRBV3-2) combines with J gene TRBJ2-7, with TRBD2 matching 8 bases. The CDR3 covers 16 residues. The V and J ends lost 0 bases and 2 bases, in that order; junction bases with no gene match: 6. Germline CDR1 is LGHDT and CDR2 is YNNKEL (reference sequence). The CDR3 loop reads CASSQETRGGTYEQYF. Written as DNA, the CDR3 is TGTGCCAGCAGCCAAGAGACACGGGGGGGGACCTACGAGCAGTACTTC.

This rearrangement joins TRBV2 to TRBJ2-3, with a possible D match to TRBD2 (5 bases). The germline gives CDR1 SNHLY, CDR2 FYNNEI. The CDR3 is made up of 16 amino acids. Trimming shortened V by 0 bases and J by 1 base, and 11 bases separated the two germline ends. The CDR3 sequence is CASSEALGSGTDTQYF. The CDR3 DNA sequence: TGTGCCAGCAGTGAAGCGCTCGGTAGCGGCACAGATACGCAGTATTTT.

This clone has only a few counts. J is TRBJ1-5 and V is TRBV5-8, with TRBD1 matching over 7 bases. CDR1 and CDR2 (germline): SGHTS, YDEGEE. J was trimmed by 3 bases and V by 6 bases; bases with no gene match: 6. The CDR3 loop spans 14 amino acids. The CDR3 loop reads CASNPGQLNQPQHF. As DNA, the CDR3 is TGTGCCAGCAACCCGGGACAGCTCAATCAGCCCCAGCATTTT.

The gene calls are TRBV18 and TRBJ1-4, with TRBD1 identical over 9 bases. The CDR3 loop spans 15 amino acids. V gave up 2 bases and J gave up 7 bases; unmatched junction bases: 5. CDR1 KGHSH and CDR2 LQKENI come from the germline V gene. The CDR3 nucleotides are TGTGCCAGCTCACCAACAGGGGGCCGGGGTGAAAAACTGTTTTTT. It is translated as CASSPTGGRGEKLFF.

The rearrangement joins TRBV7-3 to TRBJ2-7; TRBD1 might be the D (5 bases). Trimming pared 3 bases from V and 1 base from J, leaving 22 bases between. In germline, CDR1 is SGHTA, CDR2 FQGTGA. The CDR3 contains 18 residues. CDR3 loop: CASSFRGTGDDGSYEQYF. In nucleotides, the CDR3 is TGTGCCAGCAGCTTTAGAGGCACAGGCGATGACGGTTCCTACGAGCAGTACTTC.

The chain joins TRBV3-1 (or the pseudogene TRBV3-2) to TRBJ2-2, with D perhaps TRBD1 (5 bases). The CDR3 has 16 residues. With 0 bases removed from V and 7 bases from J, the gap between germline ends came to 15 bases. In germline, CDR1 is LGHDT, CDR2 YNNKEL (reference sequence). The CDR3 protein is CASSQDQAGFSGELFF. In DNA form, the CDR3 reads TGTGCCAGCAGCCAAGATCAAGCAGGGTTTAGCGGGGAGCTGTTTTTT.

The chain combines TRBV19 with TRBJ2-3; TRBD1 is a possible D gene (6 bases). The germline CDR1 and CDR2 sequences are LNHDA and SQIVND (reference sequence). The CDR3 contains 14 residues. Trimming took 4 bases from V and 5 from J, leaving 13 bases between them. The CDR3 loop is CASSRGLHGDTQYF. CDR3 DNA sequence: TGTGCCAGTAGTAGGGGGCTTCATGGAGATACGCAGTATTTT.

This chain uses TRBV13 with TRBJ2-3; 8 bases agree with TRBD2. The V segment lost 7 bases and the J segment 2 bases; nucleotides outside the gene matches: 8. The CDR3 runs to 15 residues. Germline-derived CDR1 and CDR2 are PRHDT and FYEKMQ (reference sequence). The DNA of the CDR3 is TGTGCCAGCACCCTCGGGGGGGACTTCACAGATACGCAGTATTTT. Translating gives CASTLGGDFTDTQYF.

This sequence joins TRBV27 and TRBJ1-3; TRBD1 aligns across 9 bases. The V gene end was trimmed by 2 bases and the J gene end by 8 bases; junction bases not matched to a gene: 7. This CDR3 is built from 15 residues. Germline V lookup: CDR1 MNHEY, CDR2 SMNVEV (reference sequence). CDR3 bases: TGTGCCAGCAGTTTAGCAGGGACAGGGTATCACACCATATATTTT. This sequence encodes CASSLAGTGYHTIYF.

In its sample, this clone was seen once. The V gene is TRBV5-1, the J gene TRBJ2-2; tentative D call: TRBD1 (6 bases). The CDR3 runs 15 residues. Germline values: CDR1 SGHRS, CDR2 YFSETQ. Trimming took off 0 bases at V and 5 bases at J, with 11 bases between the two ends. CDR3 in amino acids: CASSLAPGVTGELFF. DNA of the CDR3: TGCGCCAGCAGCTTGGCGCCAGGGGTGACCGGGGAGCTGTTTTTT.

The V and J genes are TRBV19 and TRBJ1-5; D not resolved. CDR1 is LNHDA, CDR2 SQIVND, per germline (reference sequence). V was trimmed by 3 bases and J by 4 bases, leaving 7 bases between them. The CDR3 loop spans 13 amino acids. CDR3 in amino acids: CASSIRGNQPQHF. The CDR3 coding sequence is TGTGCCAGTAGTATTCGCGGGAATCAGCCCCAGCATTTT.

The V gene is TRBV10-3, the J gene TRBJ2-7, with a tentative D call TRBD1 (5 bases). Trimming took off 6 bases at V and 4 bases at J, with 13 bases between the two ends. Germline loops: CDR1 ENHRY, CDR2 SYGVKD. This CDR3 is built from 13 residues. CDR3 residues: CAIRPQGEYEQYF. For the CDR3, the DNA is TGTGCCATCAGACCCCAGGGTGAATACGAGCAGTACTTC.

V usage is TRBV30 and J usage is TRBJ1-1, with 9 bases lining up with TRBD1. Germline assignment: CDR1 GTSNPN and CDR2 SVGIG (reference sequence). The CDR3 is 16 amino acids. The V gene end was trimmed by 2 bases and the J gene end by 0 bases; junction bases not matched to a gene: 7. CDR3 nucleotides: TGTGCCTGGAGTATAGGGACAGGGTGGGTGAACACTGAAGCTTTCTTT. Its translation: CAWSIGTGWVNTEAFF.

J is TRBJ2-1 and V is TRBV19, with D perhaps TRBD2 (7 bases). This CDR3 has 15 amino acids. With 5 bases removed from V and 7 bases from J, the gap between germline ends came to 18 bases. Germline values: CDR1 LNHDA, CDR2 SQIVND (reference sequence). DNA of the CDR3: TGTGCCAGTAGTTCAGAGGGGGGGCTGACGAATGAGCAGTTCTTC. It encodes CASSSEGGLTNEQFF.

The chain is built from TRBV7-8 and TRBJ2-7, with 8 bases identical to TRBD1. V lost 6 bases to trimming and J lost 2 bases; unmatched junction nucleotides: 9. In germline, CDR1 is SGHVS, CDR2 FQNEAQ. This CDR3 contains 15 residues. The DNA of the CDR3 is TGTGCCAGCAGGCCTCCGGGACAGGCTGCCTACGAGCAGTACTTC. Its translation: CASRPPGQAAYEQYF.

The chain recombines TRBV15 with TRBJ2-7; D is perhaps TRBD2 (5 bases). The germline V gene encodes CDR1 LNHNV and CDR2 YYDKDF (reference sequence). V was trimmed by 0 bases and J by 4 bases, leaving 16 bases between them. This CDR3 is 16 amino acids long. The CDR3 sequence: CATSREGNIGNYEQYF. The DNA of the CDR3 is TGTGCCACCAGCAGAGAAGGGAACATCGGGAATTACGAGCAGTACTTC. Combining the CDR3 with reference TRBV15 and TRBJ2-7 gives the whole variable domain DAMVIQNPRYQVTQFGKPVTLSCSQTLNHNVMYWYQQKSSQAPKLLFHYYDKDFNNEADTPDNFQSRRPNTSFCFLDIRSPGLGDTAMYLCATSREGNIGNYEQYFGPGTRLTVT.

The chain is built from TRBV5-1 and TRBJ2-3, with 8 bases fitting TRBD2. CDR1 and CDR2 (germline): SGHRS, YFSETQ. Germline trimming cut 9 bases from V and 3 bases from J; bases unmatched to any gene: 12. This CDR3 spans 15 amino acids. The DNA of the CDR3 is TGCGCCACCTGGCTGGGACTAGGAATGACAGATACGCAGTATTTT. Translating it yields CATWLGLGMTDTQYF. Full variable domain (missing parts from reference TRBV5-1 and TRBJ2-3): KAGVTQTPRYLIKTRGQQVTLSCSPISGHRSVSWYQQTPGQGLQFLFEYFSETQRNKGNFPGRFSGRQFSNSRSEMNVSTLELGDSALYLCATWLGLGMTDTQYFGPGTRLTVL.

This clone was seen more than once but under ten times. The chain employs TRBV5-1 and TRBJ1-1; tentatively, D is TRBD1 (6 bases). V lost 0 bases and J lost 2, with 17 bases in between. Germline CDR1 SGHRS, CDR2 YFSETQ. This CDR3 has 17 amino acids. The CDR3 DNA reads as TGCGCCAGCAGCTTGGTTGGGGCAGGGGCCCTCAACACTGAAGCTTTCTTT. It translates to CASSLVGAGALNTEAFF.

The chain is built from TRBV5-1 and TRBJ2-7, with 9 bases aligning to TRBD1. V was pared by 2 bases and J by 2 bases, with 5 bases of the junction left unmatched. The germline gives CDR1 SGHRS, CDR2 YFSETQ. The CDR3 is made up of 15 amino acids. Written as DNA, the CDR3 is TGCGCCAGCAGCTTAGGGACAGGGATTGCCTACGAGCAGTACTTC. Translation gives CASSLGTGIAYEQYF.

The chain recombines TRBV4-1 with TRBJ2-5, with TRBD2 matching 7 bases. The V gene end was trimmed by 1 base and the J gene end by 5 bases; junction bases not matched to a gene: 7. This CDR3 region has 15 residues. Germline values: CDR1 MGHRA, CDR2 YSYEKL. The CDR3 DNA reads as TGCGCCAGCAGCCAAGGGACTAGTGGCGCTGAGACCCAGTACTTC. It encodes CASSQGTSGAETQYF.

This rearrangement joins TRBV27 to TRBJ2-3; D perhaps matches TRBD2 (7 bases). The CDR3 is 15 amino acids. Trimming took off 2 bases at V and 0 bases at J, with 9 bases between the two ends. The germline V gene encodes CDR1 MNHEY and CDR2 SMNVEV (reference sequence). The CDR3 protein is CASSLAGASTDTQYF. In nucleotides, the CDR3 is TGTGCCAGCAGTTTAGCGGGGGCTAGCACAGATACGCAGTATTTT.

J is TRBJ1-1 and V is TRBV29-1; 7 bases are a match to TRBD1. The germline V gene encodes CDR1 SQVTM and CDR2 ANQGSEA. This CDR3 has 11 residues. V dropped 6 bases and J dropped 6; count of bases not matched to a gene: 4. CDR3 DNA: TGCAGCGTCGGACAGGTTTCTGAAGCTTTCTTT. Its translation is CSVGQVSEAFF.

V gene TRBV6-5 combines with J gene TRBJ1-4, with D perhaps TRBD1 (6 bases). V lost 2 bases and J 8 bases, leaving 12 bases between the germline ends. CDR3 length: 14 amino acids. Germline CDR1 and CDR2: MNHEY and SVGAGI. The CDR3 region is CASSYAPGDEKLFF. CDR3 in DNA: TGTGCCAGCAGTTACGCCCCAGGGGACGAAAAACTGTTTTTT.

The chain uses TRBV5-1 and TRBJ1-2; 7 nucleotides align to TRBD1. Germline trimming cut 2 bases from V and 8 bases from J; bases unmatched to any gene: 9. This CDR3 contains 14 residues. CDR1 is SGHRS, CDR2 YFSETQ, per germline. CDR3 DNA: TGCGCCAGCAGCTTTAGAACAGGGGAGCGAGGCTACACCTTC. Encoded protein: CASSFRTGERGYTF.

The J gene is TRBJ2-1, the V gene TRBV6-6; 9 positions agree with TRBD2. Per the germline V gene, CDR1 is MNHNY and CDR2 is SVGAGI (reference sequence). J was trimmed by 0 bases and V by 5 bases; bases with no gene match: 11. CDR3 size: 18 residues. The CDR3 sequence is CASSPPGLAASSYNEQFF. In DNA, the CDR3 is TGTGCCAGCAGTCCCCCGGGACTAGCTGCTAGCTCCTACAATGAGCAGTTCTTC.

This chain links TRBV30 with TRBJ1-6; no definite D call. The CDR3 length is 14 residues. V was pared by 3 bases and J by 0 bases, with 6 bases between. Looked up from germline, CDR1 is GTSNPN and CDR2 is SVGIG (reference sequence). CDR3 DNA: TGTGCCTGGAGGGCAGGCTCCTATAATTCACCCCTCCACTTT. Translated: CAWRAGSYNSPLHF.